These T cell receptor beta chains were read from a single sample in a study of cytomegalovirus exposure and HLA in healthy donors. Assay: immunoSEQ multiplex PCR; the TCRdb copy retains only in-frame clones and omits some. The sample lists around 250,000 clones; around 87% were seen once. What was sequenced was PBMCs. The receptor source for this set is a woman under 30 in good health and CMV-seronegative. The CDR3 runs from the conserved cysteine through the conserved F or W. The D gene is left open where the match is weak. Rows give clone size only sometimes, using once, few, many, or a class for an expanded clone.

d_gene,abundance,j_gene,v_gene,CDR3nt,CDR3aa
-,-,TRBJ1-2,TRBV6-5,TGTGCCAGCAGTTACAGGGGTGGGGATGGCTACACCTTC,CASSYRGGDGYTF
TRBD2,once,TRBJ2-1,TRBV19,TGTGCCAGTAGTCCGGGACTAGCGGGGGGGCATGAGCAGTTCTTC,CASSPGLAGGHEQFF
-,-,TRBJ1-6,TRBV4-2,TGTGCCAGCAGCCAAGTCGGGATGTCCTATAATTCACCCCTCCACTTT,CASSQVGMSYNSPLHF
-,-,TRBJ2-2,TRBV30,TGTGCCTGGAGCCCAACGGGGAGGACCGGGGAGCTGTTTTTT,CAWSPTGRTGELFF
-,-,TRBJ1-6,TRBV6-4,TGTGCCAGCAGACCACAGGTTGGGAATTCACCCCTCCACTTT,CASRPQVGNSPLHF
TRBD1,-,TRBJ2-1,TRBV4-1,TGCGCCAGCAGCCACGAGACAGGGGGAATTGCTGAGCAGTTCTTC,CASSHETGGIAEQFF
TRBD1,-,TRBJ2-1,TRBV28,TGTGCCAGCAGTCAAAGTCCCGGGACAGGGGGCGGTGAGCAGTTCTTC,CASSQSPGTGGGEQFF
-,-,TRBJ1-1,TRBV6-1,TGTGCCAGCAGTTTATACAGAGAGAACACTGAAGCTTTCTTT,CASSLYRENTEAFF
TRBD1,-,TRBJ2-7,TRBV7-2,TGTGCCAGCAGCTGGACCGGGACAGGGACATCCGAGCAGTACTTC,CASSWTGTGTSEQYF
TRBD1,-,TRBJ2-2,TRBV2,TGTGCCATTTCGACAGGGTTCGGGGAGCTGTTTTTT,CAISTGFGELFF
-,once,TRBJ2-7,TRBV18,TGTGCCAGCTCACTTCTCACGGCGGACGAGCAGTACTTC,CASSLLTADEQYF
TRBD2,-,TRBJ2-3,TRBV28,TGTGCCAGCAGTCACCTGAACGGGGACAGGGTTCTGACTAGCGGGGGGGTTAGCACAGATACGCAGTATTTT,CASSHLNGDRVLTSGGVSTDTQYF
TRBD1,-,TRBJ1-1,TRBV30,TGTGCCTGGAGGGGAAACAGGGGCCGGAACACTGAAGCTTTCTTT,CAWRGNRGRNTEAFF
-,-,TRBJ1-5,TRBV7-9,TGTGCCAGCAGTGAGACAGATCAGCCCCAGCATTTT,CASSETDQPQHF
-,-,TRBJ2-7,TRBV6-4,TGTGCCAGCCTGGTGGGCTGTTCCTACGAGCAGTACTTC,CASLVGCSYEQYF
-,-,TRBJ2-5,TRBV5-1,TGCGCCAGCAGCTTGGCGCCGGAAGAGACCCAGTACTTC,CASSLAPEETQYF
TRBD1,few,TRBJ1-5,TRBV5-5,TGTGCCAGCAGCATGGGGACAGTAGGCAATCAGCCCCAGCATTTT,CASSMGTVGNQPQHF
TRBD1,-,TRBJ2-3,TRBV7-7,TGTGCCAGCAGCCAAGCCCAGGGGGCGGCAGATACGCAGTATTTT,CASSQAQGAADTQYF
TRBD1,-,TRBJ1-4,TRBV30,TGTGCCTGGAGTACCCCGGACAGGGCAAGGGGGAATGAAAAACTGTTTTTT,CAWSTPDRARGNEKLFF
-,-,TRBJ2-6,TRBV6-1,TGTGCCAGCAGTGCCCTGGCGGGTACTGGGGCCAACGTCCTGACTTTC,CASSALAGTGANVLTF
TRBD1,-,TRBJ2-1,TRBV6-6,TGTGCCAGCAGTTACTCGAGGGACAGGGGTTGGGGTGAGCAGTTCTTC,CASSYSRDRGWGEQFF
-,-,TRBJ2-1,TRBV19,TGTGCCAGTAGTGTGACAGTCAGGGACAATGAGCAGTTCTTC,CASSVTVRDNEQFF
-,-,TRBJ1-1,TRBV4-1,TGCGCCAGCAGCCAAGGAGGAGGGGAAACTGAAGCTTTCTTT,CASSQGGGETEAFF
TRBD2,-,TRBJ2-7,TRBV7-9,TGTGCCAGCAGCTCCAAGCGGGGGGACTACGAGCAGTACTTC,CASSSKRGDYEQYF
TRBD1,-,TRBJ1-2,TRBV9,TGTGCCACTGGGTCACAGGGGAGCGGCTACACCTTC,CATGSQGSGYTF
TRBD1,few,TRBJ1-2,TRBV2,TGTGCCAGCAGGACAGGGACTTATGGCTACACCTTC,CASRTGTYGYTF
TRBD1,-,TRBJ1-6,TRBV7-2,TGTGCCAGCAGCACCCGCTCCTGGGACAGGAATTCACCCCTCCACTTT,CASSTRSWDRNSPLHF
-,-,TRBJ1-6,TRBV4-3,TGCGCCAGCAGCCAAGATGTCGGACCCTCCGCGGGTTCACCCCTCCACTTT,CASSQDVGPSAGSPLHF
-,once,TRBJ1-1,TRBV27,TGTGCCAGCAGACCACTGGGAGGGAACACTGAAGCTTTCTTT,CASRPLGGNTEAFF
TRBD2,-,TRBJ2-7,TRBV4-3,TGCGCCAGCAGCCAAGATGTGAGCGGGGGGCCGGGGAACGAGCAGTACTTC,CASSQDVSGGPGNEQYF
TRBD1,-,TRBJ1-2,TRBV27,TGTGCCAGCAGTTTATCAGGGACAGGGCTCTATGGCTACACCTTC,CASSLSGTGLYGYTF
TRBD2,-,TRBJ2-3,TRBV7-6,TGTGCCAGCAGCTTAAGGACTAGCGGGGGGCTAAACACAGATACGCAGTATTTT,CASSLRTSGGLNTDTQYF
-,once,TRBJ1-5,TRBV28,TGTGCCAGCAGTTTATCGGTGCCGAATCGCAATCAGCCCCAGCATTTT,CASSLSVPNRNQPQHF
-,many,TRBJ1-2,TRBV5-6,TGTGCCAGCAGCCTCGGACAGCGTCTTCCCAACTATGGCTACACCTTC,CASSLGQRLPNYGYTF
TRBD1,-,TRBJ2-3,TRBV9,TGTGCCAGCAGCGTAGACCGGGACAGGGGGCTCCCAACAGATACGCAGTATTTT,CASSVDRDRGLPTDTQYF
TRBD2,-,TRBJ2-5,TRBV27,TGTGCCAGCAGTTTTCAGCGGGGTAGAGAGACCCAGTACTTC,CASSFQRGRETQYF
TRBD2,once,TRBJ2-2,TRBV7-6,TGTGCCAGCAGCTTAGCAGGGAGCGGGGGGAACACCGGGGAGCTGTTTTTT,CASSLAGSGGNTGELFF
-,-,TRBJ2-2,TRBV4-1,TGCGCCAGCAGCCAAGATATGGGGCCCAACACCGGGGAGCTGTTTTTT,CASSQDMGPNTGELFF
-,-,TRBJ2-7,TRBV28,TGTGCCACCAAAGGGGGCGCGGGGTCCTACGAGCAGTACTTC,CATKGGAGSYEQYF
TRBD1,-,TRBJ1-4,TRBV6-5,TGTGCCAGCAGTCAGGACAGGGGGGGGGAAAAACTGTTTTTT,CASSQDRGGEKLFF
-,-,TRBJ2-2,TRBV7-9,TGTGCCAGCAGCTTCCACCTGACAGGTTCGAACACCGGGGAGCTGTTTTTT,CASSFHLTGSNTGELFF
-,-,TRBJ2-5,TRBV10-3,TGTGCCACCTCCCAGGGACTGCGGGCAGAGACCCAGTACTTC,CATSQGLRAETQYF
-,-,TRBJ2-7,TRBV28,TGTGCCAGCCAAAACCTCAGGGCCTACGAGCAGTACTTC,CASQNLRAYEQYF
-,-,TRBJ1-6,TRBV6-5,TGTGCCAGCAGTTACTCGCAGGGGCCCTATAATTCACCCCTCCACTTT,CASSYSQGPYNSPLHF
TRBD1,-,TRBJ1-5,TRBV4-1,TGCGCCAGCAGCCCGGGACAGGGGGCTTATCAGCCCCAGCATTTT,CASSPGQGAYQPQHF
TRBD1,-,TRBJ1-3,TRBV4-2,TGTGCCAGCAGCCAAGAACAGGGGATCTCTGGAAACACCATATATTTT,CASSQEQGISGNTIYF